This TCR beta chain was sequenced during a study of blood T cell repertoires in COVID-19. Looking at the study overall: Both acute and convalescent COVID-19 samples were obtained from the United States, Italy and Spain. PBMCs, B-cell-depleted T cells, or T cells were the source of the cDNA or gDNA that made up the material.

In the authors' methods: Reference gene primer amplification yielded estimated nucleated cell counts. Measured with immunoSEQ multiplex PCR; TCRdb has only the in-frame clones, and not every one. The DNA gave D and trimming, while V, J and clone size come from that table. Here the sample spans about 190,000 clones, roughly 85% being singletons. The V end lost 4 bases, the J end lost 8 bases, and 9 bases lay between the germline ends. The length of the CDR3 is 13 residues. Germline-derived CDR1 and CDR2 are KGHSH and LQKENI. The chain uses TRBV18 and TRBJ1-6; no clear D gene. The TCR originated in a man aged 60-69 years with active or convalescent COVID-19. The sequenced sample consisted of peripheral blood. The CDR3 loop is CASSRSVDSPLHF. In nucleotides, the CDR3 is TGTGCCAGCTCACGTTCAGTTGATTCACCCCTCCACTTT.